This T cell receptor (beta chain) was retrieved from a study of response to subunit inactivated influenza vaccine. As for this clonotype: Antigen specificity is unknown.

With 4 bases removed from V and 4 bases from J, the gap between germline ends came to 15 bases. Germline lookup yields CDR1 MNHEY and CDR2 SMNVEV (reference sequence). The CDR3 consists of 15 residues. Overall study findings and caveats: A suggestion made by the authors is that each seasonal influenza vaccination recruits few new T cells.

TCRdb itself ran the RT-PCR reads through MiXCR, one entry per CDR3 protein. The profile shows 500,000 or so distinct CDR3 sequences, approximately 15% of them singletons. The sample was CD4+ T cells sorted from PBMCs, taken around 2 years after vaccination. The gene calls are TRBV27 and TRBJ2-3, with D perhaps being TRBD1 or TRBD2 (7 bases each). This receptor was identified in a man between 50 and 69 years old who received an inactivated influenza vaccine. CDR3 DNA: TGTGCCAGCAGTTCCAAGACAGGGAGGGCAGATACGCAGTATTTT. It yields the protein CASSSKTGRADTQYF.